The 24 T cell receptor beta chains listed next were all sequenced from one sample in a study of OX40 agonist ivuxolimab in advanced cancers. TCRdb's copy holds only in-frame clones and misses some; the assay was immunoSEQ multiplex PCR. The sample has approximately 60,000 clones; about 90% are singletons. Sequencing was performed on CD4+ or CD8+ T cells sorted from blood, taken in a trial of the OX40 agonist ivuxolimab. The receptors were gathered from an adult with an advanced solid tumor such as melanoma, head and neck, liver or kidney cancer.

The chain couples TRBV12-5 to TRBJ2-2, with 7 bases matching TRBD1. After removal of 0 bases from V and 3 bases from J, the junction contained 10 bases not matched to a gene. Germline V gives CDR1 LGHNT, CDR2 FRNRAP. The CDR3 runs 18 residues. CDR3 sequence reads: CASGLVGTGQLYTGELFF. CDR3 nucleotide sequence: TGTGCTAGTGGTTTGGTTGGGACGGGACAGCTATACACCGGGGAGCTGTTTTTT.

The chain carries TRBV7-9 and TRBJ2-7, with D possibly called TRBD1 or TRBD2 (6 bases each). The CDR3 covers 15 residues. Germline V gives CDR1 SEHNR, CDR2 FQNEAQ (reference sequence). Trimming left V 4 bases short and J 2 bases short, with 15 bases between. The CDR3 region is CASSYLKGGAYEQYF. The CDR3 nucleotides read TGTGCCAGCAGCTACCTTAAGGGGGGAGCCTACGAGCAGTACTTC.

This chain uses TRBV28 with TRBJ1-2; D is perhaps TRBD1 (5 bases). CDR1 and CDR2 from the germline V gene are MDHEN and SYDVKM. Trimming shortened V by 6 bases and J by 3 bases, and 14 bases separated the two germline ends. CDR3 length equals 14 residues. The CDR3 loop is CASRPGSGDYGYTF. The CDR3 bases are TGTGCCAGCAGACCCGGGTCGGGGGACTATGGCTACACCTTC.

This chain links TRBV9 with TRBJ1-2; unclear D gene. V lost 0 bases, J lost 5 bases, and 14 bases lay in between. This CDR3 contains 15 residues. CDR1 and CDR2 (germline): SGDLS, YYNGEE. This CDR3 is CASSVAEMHTYGYTF. In DNA, the CDR3 is TGTGCCAGCAGCGTAGCTGAGATGCATACATATGGCTACACCTTC.

V is TRBV6-1 and J is TRBJ1-5; no clear D. CDR1 is MNHNS and CDR2 is SASEGT in the germline V gene. V gave up 2 bases and J gave up 0 bases, with 8 bases separating them. This CDR3 region has 15 residues. CDR3 nucleotide sequence: TGTGCCAGCAGTGAACAGGATAATAGCAATCAGCCCCAGCATTTT. Translated, it gives CASSEQDNSNQPQHF.

The gene calls are TRBV11-1 and TRBJ2-7, with TRBD1 matching over 8 bases. V lost 5 bases to trimming and J lost 7 bases; unmatched junction nucleotides: 10. The CDR3 is 14 amino acids. Germline CDR1 and CDR2: SGHAT and FQDESV (reference sequence). DNA for the CDR3: TGTGCCAGCAGCCCCGGACAGGGAGTTGGGGAGCAGTACTTC. It is translated as CASSPGQGVGEQYF.

The V call is TRBV5-4, the J call TRBJ2-2; the match to TRBD2 covers 13 bases. Trimming cost V 4 bases and J 1 base; bases outside gene matches: 7. The CDR3 is 18 amino acids. The V gene's germline CDR1 is SGHNT and CDR2 YYREEE (reference sequence). The CDR3 here is CASSLAGLAGVNTGELFF. The CDR3 DNA is TGTGCCAGCAGCCTGGCTGGACTAGCGGGAGTGAACACCGGGGAGCTGTTTTTT.

The chain uses TRBV28 and TRBJ1-1, with TRBD1 identical over 7 bases. The J segment lost 4 bases and the V segment lost 6 bases, leaving 8 bases of the junction unmatched. Germline V gives CDR1 MDHEN, CDR2 SYDVKM. This CDR3 is 14 amino acids long. For the CDR3, the DNA is TGTGCCAGCAGGAAGGGACAGTATCTCACTGAAGCTTTCTTT. Its protein product is CASRKGQYLTEAFF. Drawing the rest from reference TRBV28 and TRBJ1-1, the complete variable domain is DVKVTQSSRYLVKRTGEKVFLECVQDMDHENMFWYRQDPGLGLRLIYFSYDVKMKEKGDIPEGYSVSREKKERFSLILESASTNQTSMYLCASRKGQYLTEAFFGQGTRLTVV.

V is TRBV2 and J is TRBJ2-6; D not resolved. Trimming stripped 2 bases from V and 0 bases from J, with 2 bases between. CDR1 and CDR2 (germline): SNHLY, FYNNEI. The CDR3 has 14 amino acids. The CDR3 DNA is TGTGCCAGCAGTGAACCCTCTGGGGCCAACGTCCTGACTTTC. Amino acids: CASSEPSGANVLTF.

The rearrangement links TRBV7-3 to TRBJ2-3; D is undetermined. The CDR3 loop spans 13 amino acids. Looked up from germline, CDR1 is SGHTA and CDR2 is FQGTGA. Trimming stripped 3 bases from V and 2 bases from J, with 6 bases between. The DNA of the CDR3 is TGTGCCAGCAGCTTTACAGACACAGATACGCAGTATTTT. Its protein product is CASSFTDTDTQYF.

The chain uses TRBV7-9 and TRBJ2-5; D gene uncertain. V dropped 0 bases and J dropped 7 bases, with 12 bases sitting between them. Looked up from germline, CDR1 is SEHNR and CDR2 is FQNEAQ (reference sequence). CDR3 length: 14 amino acids. The CDR3 DNA follows: TGTGCCAGCAGCTTAGCATCCAATATAGGGACCCAGTACTTC. Protein sequence: CASSLASNIGTQYF.

V is TRBV6-6 and J is TRBJ2-1; perhaps TRBD2 as D (5 bases). Trimming pared 0 bases from V and 4 bases from J, leaving 7 bases between. Germline V lookup: CDR1 MNHNY, CDR2 SVGAGI (reference sequence). The CDR3 is 14 amino acids. CDR3 sequence: CASSYSRLYNEQFF. In DNA, the CDR3 is TGTGCCAGCAGTTACTCCAGACTATACAATGAGCAGTTCTTC.

This sequence joins TRBV5-1 and TRBJ2-3; D is undetermined. The CDR3 runs to 12 residues. Trimming pared 0 bases from V and 6 bases from J, leaving 5 bases between. Germline assignment: CDR1 SGHRS and CDR2 YFSETQ. CDR3 coding DNA: TGCGCCAGCAGCTTGGAAGGCGATACGCAGTATTTT. Translating it yields CASSLEGDTQYF.

The DNA of the CDR3 is TGTGCCAGCGTCGCGGGAGGGCGGACTGAGCAGTTCTTC. It translates to CASVAGGRTEQFF. This chain links TRBV5-6 with TRBJ2-1, with 9 nucleotides matching TRBD2. The CDR3 totals 13 residues. J was trimmed by 9 bases and V by 7 bases; bases with no gene match: 8. CDR1 is SGHDT, CDR2 YYEEEE, per germline.

CDR3 sequence reads: CASSSRQGSTEAFF. CDR3 bases: TGCGCCAGCAGCTCGCGACAGGGGAGCACTGAAGCTTTCTTT. The rearrangement links TRBV5-1 to TRBJ1-1; 8 bases are shared with TRBD1. Germline loops: CDR1 SGHRS, CDR2 YFSETQ. The CDR3 is made up of 14 amino acids. V was pared by 3 bases and J by 4 bases, with 5 bases of the junction left unmatched.

The chain employs TRBV25-1 and TRBJ2-1; TRBD2 matches 8 bases. CDR3 size: 15 residues. Unmatched junction bases numbered 8, after V lost 5 bases and J lost 5 bases. Germline V gives CDR1 MGHDK, CDR2 SYGVNS. The CDR3 nucleotides are TGTGCCAGCAGTCCCTGGACTAGCAGCAACAATGAGCAGTTCTTC. Protein product: CASSPWTSSNNEQFF. Full variable domain (missing parts from reference TRBV25-1 and TRBJ2-1): EADIYQTPRYLVIGTGKKITLECSQTMGHDKMYWYQQDPGMELHLIHYSYGVNSTEKGDLSSESTVSRIRTEHFPLTLESARPSHTSQYLCASSPWTSSNNEQFFGPGTRLTVL.

In the case of this clone: One end of the junction fails to match germline, which may point to a read error. The chain links TRBV7-7 to TRBJ2-2, with no clear D. This CDR3 has 15 residues. Germline CDR1 SSHAT, CDR2 FNYEAQ (reference sequence). CDR3: CASRKGTTNTGELFF. As DNA, the CDR3 is TGTGCTAGCAGAAAGGGAACGACGAACACCGGGGAGCTGTTTTTT.

The genes are TRBV5-6 and TRBJ1-1; D not resolved. The CDR3 is 15 amino acids. Trimming removed 2 bases at V and 1 base at J, with 12 bases between. Germline-derived CDR1 and CDR2 are SGHDT and YYEEEE. CDR3 nucleotides: TGTGCCAGCAGCTTCCAGACGGGGAAGAACACTGAAGCTTTCTTT. Its translation is CASSFQTGKNTEAFF.

This clone appeared a single time. The gene calls are TRBV30 and TRBJ2-7; D could derive from TRBD1 or TRBD2 (6 bases each). Looked up from germline, CDR1 is GTSNPN and CDR2 is SVGIG (reference sequence). This CDR3 contains 14 residues. The V and J ends lost 5 bases and 2 bases respectively, with 16 bases between them. The chain's CDR3 is CAWSRPGGTYEQYF. The CDR3 nucleotides are TGTGCCTGGTCTCGACCCGGGGGCACCTACGAGCAGTACTTC.

The chain is built from TRBV30 and TRBJ2-7; D gene uncertain. The CDR3 is made up of 12 amino acids. From germline, CDR1 is GTSNPN and CDR2 SVGIG (reference sequence). The germline V and J ends were trimmed by 4 bases and 1 base, with 8 bases remaining between them. The CDR3 loop reads CAWTGASYEQYF. CDR3 coding DNA: TGTGCCTGGACAGGCGCTTCCTACGAGCAGTACTTC. The full variable domain, rest sourced from reference TRBV30 and TRBJ2-7, is SQTIHQWPATLVQPVGSPLSLECTVEGTSNPNLYWYRQAAGRGLQLLFYSVGIGQISSEVPQNLSASRPQDRQFILSSKKLLLSDSGFYLCAWTGASYEQYFGPGTRLTVT.

This chain uses TRBV30 with TRBJ1-3; no firm D call. The CDR3 covers 14 residues. From germline, CDR1 is GTSNPN and CDR2 SVGIG (reference sequence). The V and J ends lost 4 bases and 2 bases respectively, with 12 bases between them. The CDR3 region is CAWTSGSPGNTIYF. The CDR3 nucleotides read TGTGCCTGGACCTCGGGGTCCCCTGGAAACACCATATATTTT.

V and J are TRBV15 and TRBJ2-2; 8 bases are a match to TRBD2. This CDR3 is built from 16 residues. CDR1 and CDR2 (germline): LNHNV, YYDKDF (reference sequence). V was clipped by 5 bases and J by 0 bases; unmatched bases: 5. The CDR3 nucleotides are TGTGCCACCAGCCAACTAGCGGCCTCGAACACCGGGGAGCTGTTTTTT. Translation gives CATSQLAASNTGELFF.

Points on this clone: A read error may produce the germline difference seen at one junction end. The chain links TRBV7-7 to TRBJ2-5, with TRBD1 identical over 12 bases. The germline V gene has CDR1 SSHAT and CDR2 FNYEAQ (reference sequence). This CDR3 is built from 15 residues. The CDR3 sequence: CASSRDRGLGETQYF. The CDR3 region has the DNA TGTGCTAGCAGCCGGGACAGGGGGCTGGGAGAGACCCAGTACTTC. Full variable domain (remainder filled in from reference TRBV7-7 and TRBJ2-5): GAGVSQSPRYKVTKRGQDVTLRCDPISSHATLYWYQQALGQGPEFLTYFNYEAQPDKSGLPSDRFSAERPEGSISTLTIQRTEQRDSAMYRCASSRDRGLGETQYFGPGTRLLVL.

The gene calls are TRBV15 and TRBJ2-3, with D perhaps TRBD2 (8 bases). This CDR3 is 18 amino acids long. Trimming pared 5 bases from V and 8 bases from J, leaving 29 bases between. Germline V gives CDR1 LNHNV, CDR2 YYDKDF (reference sequence). The CDR3 here is CATSRGTDVAGGSTTQYF. The CDR3 region has the DNA TGTGCCACCAGCCGGGGGACAGACGTCGCGGGAGGATCGACTACGCAGTATTTT.